The T cell receptor beta chain under discussion was sequenced for a study of vaccination and CD4 T cells after COVID-19. Documented treatment: roughly 11-day PBMC culture with coronavirus spike peptide pools or control peptides (ViraFEST assay). This clonotype came up a few times. What it binds is not known. Germline CDR1 is DFQATT and CDR2 is SNEGSKA (reference sequence). V was cut by 5 bases and J by 6 bases, with 22 bases left in between. CDR3 length: 15 residues. Oncomine TCR Beta short-read sequencing was applied to DNA from cultured CD4+ T cells. TCRdb re-called the PCR reads through MiXCR, storing one row per CDR3 protein. The table has more than 15,000 distinct CDR3 sequences, under 25% seen once.

The rearrangement joins TRBV20-1 to TRBJ2-5; D might be TRBD1 (5 bases). The material sequenced was cultured CD4+ T cells from blood. This TCR came from a human donor with COVID-19. CDR3 DNA sequence: TGCAGTGCTCTGGCCTGGGGCAAGGCCGAAAAGACCCAGTACTTC. Its translation is CSALAWGKAEKTQYF.